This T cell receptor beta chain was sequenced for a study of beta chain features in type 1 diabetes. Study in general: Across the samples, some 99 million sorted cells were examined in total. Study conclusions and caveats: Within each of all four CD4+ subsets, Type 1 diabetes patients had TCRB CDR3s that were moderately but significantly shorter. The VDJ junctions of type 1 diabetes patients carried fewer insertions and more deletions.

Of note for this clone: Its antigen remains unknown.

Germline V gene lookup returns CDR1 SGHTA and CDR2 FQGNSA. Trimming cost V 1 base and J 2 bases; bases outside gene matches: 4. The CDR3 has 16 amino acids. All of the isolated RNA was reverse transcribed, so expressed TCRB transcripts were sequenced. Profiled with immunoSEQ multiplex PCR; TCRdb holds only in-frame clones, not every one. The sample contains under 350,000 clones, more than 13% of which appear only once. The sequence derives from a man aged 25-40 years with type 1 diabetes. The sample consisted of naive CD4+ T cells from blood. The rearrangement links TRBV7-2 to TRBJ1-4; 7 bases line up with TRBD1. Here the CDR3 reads CASSLVGTATNEKLFF. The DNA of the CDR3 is TGTGCCAGCAGCTTAGTGGGGACAGCTACTAATGAAAAACTGTTTTTT.